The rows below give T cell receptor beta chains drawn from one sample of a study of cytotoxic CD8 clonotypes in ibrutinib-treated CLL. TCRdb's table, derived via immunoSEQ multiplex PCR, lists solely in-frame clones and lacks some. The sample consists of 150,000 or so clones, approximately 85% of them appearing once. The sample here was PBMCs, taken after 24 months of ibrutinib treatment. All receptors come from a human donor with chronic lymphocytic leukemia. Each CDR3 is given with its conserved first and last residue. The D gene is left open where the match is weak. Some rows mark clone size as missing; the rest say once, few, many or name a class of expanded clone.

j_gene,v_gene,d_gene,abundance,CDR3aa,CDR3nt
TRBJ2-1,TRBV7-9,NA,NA,CASSFGKGEQFF,TGTGCCAGCAGCTTCGGGAAAGGGGAGCAGTTCTTC
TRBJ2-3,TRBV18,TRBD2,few,CASSPLAGVSDTQYF,TGTGCCAGCTCACCGTTAGCGGGGGTGTCGGATACGCAGTATTTT
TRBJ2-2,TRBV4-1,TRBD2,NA,CASSQRTSGSGTGELFF,TGCGCCAGCAGCCAACGGACTAGCGGGAGTGGGACCGGGGAGCTGTTTTTT
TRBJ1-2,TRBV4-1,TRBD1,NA,CASSDRGPGYTF,TGCGCCAGCAGTGACAGGGGGCCTGGCTACACCTTC
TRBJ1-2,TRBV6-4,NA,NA,CASSDSLAGYTF,TGTGCCAGCAGTGACTCCCTAGCCGGCTACACCTTC
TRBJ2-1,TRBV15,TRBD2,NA,CATSPLAGDYNEQFF,TGTGCCACCAGCCCACTAGCGGGGGACTACAATGAGCAGTTCTTC
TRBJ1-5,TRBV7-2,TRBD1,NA,CASSGQGNQPQHF,TGTGCCAGCAGCGGACAGGGGAATCAGCCCCAGCATTTT
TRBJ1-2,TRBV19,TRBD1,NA,CASRTGGRSYGYTF,TGTGCCAGTAGGACAGGGGGCCGGAGCTATGGCTACACCTTC
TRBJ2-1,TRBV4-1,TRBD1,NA,CASSSRTGKGNEQFF,TGCGCCAGCAGCTCTCGGACAGGAAAGGGCAATGAGCAGTTCTTC
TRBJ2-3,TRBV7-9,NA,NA,CASRGGVAADTQYF,TGTGCCAGCAGGGGCGGGGTTGCTGCAGATACGCAGTATTTT
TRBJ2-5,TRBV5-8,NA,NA,CASSSTRVETQYF,TGTGCCAGCAGCTCCACAAGAGTAGAGACCCAGTACTTC